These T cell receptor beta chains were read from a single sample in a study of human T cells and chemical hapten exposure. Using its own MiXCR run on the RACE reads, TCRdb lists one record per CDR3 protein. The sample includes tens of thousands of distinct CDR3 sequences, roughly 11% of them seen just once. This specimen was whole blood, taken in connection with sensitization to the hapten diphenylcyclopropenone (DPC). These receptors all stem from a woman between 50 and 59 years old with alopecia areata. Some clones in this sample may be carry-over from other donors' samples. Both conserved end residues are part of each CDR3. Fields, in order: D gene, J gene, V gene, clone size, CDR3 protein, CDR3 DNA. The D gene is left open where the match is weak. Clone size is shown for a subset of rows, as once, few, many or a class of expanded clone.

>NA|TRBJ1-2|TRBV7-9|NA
CASSARTGYTF
TGTGCCAGCAGCGCTCGGACCGGCTACACCTTC
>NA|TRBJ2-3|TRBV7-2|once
CASSLAQRRTDTQYF
TGTGCCAGCAGCTTAGCGCAGAGACGCACAGATACGCAGTATTTT
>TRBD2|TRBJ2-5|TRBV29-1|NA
CSVVHTGGMTQYF
TGCAGCGTTGTGCATACGGGGGGAATGACCCAGTACTTC
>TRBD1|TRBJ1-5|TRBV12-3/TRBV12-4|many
CASTMTQGDSNQPQHF
TGTGCCAGCACTATGACCCAGGGGGATAGCAATCAGCCCCAGCATTTT
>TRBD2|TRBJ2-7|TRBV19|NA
CASGIGAGLEQYF
TGTGCCAGTGGAATTGGAGCGGGGCTAGAGCAGTACTTC
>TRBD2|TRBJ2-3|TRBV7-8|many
CASSLRAEREVDTDTQYF
TGTGCCAGCAGCTTGAGGGCGGAGCGGGAGGTTGACACAGATACGCAGTATTTT
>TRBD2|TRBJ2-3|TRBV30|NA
CAWSVERTSGGTDTQYF
TGTGCCTGGAGTGTGGAGCGGACTAGCGGGGGCACAGATACGCAGTATTTT
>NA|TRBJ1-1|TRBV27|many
CASSLRSSTEAFF
TGTGCCAGCAGTCTCAGAAGCTCCACTGAAGCTTTCTTT
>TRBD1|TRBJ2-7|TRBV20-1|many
CSAPDRGYEQYF
TGCAGTGCACCGGACAGGGGCTACGAGCAGTACTTC
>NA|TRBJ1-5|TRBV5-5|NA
CASSPGHNNNQPQHF
TGTGCCAGCAGTCCGGGACACAATAACAATCAGCCCCAGCATTTT
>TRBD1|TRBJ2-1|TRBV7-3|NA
CASSSTGGAWDEQFF
TGTGCCAGCAGCTCGACAGGGGGCGCCTGGGATGAGCAGTTCTTC
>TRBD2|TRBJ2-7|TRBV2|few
CASSEPLAVGEQYF
TGTGCCAGCAGTGAACCGCTAGCGGTGGGCGAGCAGTACTTC
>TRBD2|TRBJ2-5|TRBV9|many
CASSVTSGGASVTQYF
TGTGCCAGCAGCGTAACTAGCGGGGGGGCGTCGGTGACCCAGTACTTC
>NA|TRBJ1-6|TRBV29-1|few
CSVRGDGALHF
TGCAGCGTTCGGGGGGACGGCGCCCTCCACTTT
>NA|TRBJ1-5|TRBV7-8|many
CASSLGTVLSNQPQHF
TGTGCCAGCAGCTTAGGGACAGTACTCAGCAATCAGCCCCAGCATTTT
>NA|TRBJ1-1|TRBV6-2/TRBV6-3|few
CASRALRATGTEAFF
TGTGCCAGCAGAGCTTTACGGGCGACGGGCACTGAAGCTTTCTTT
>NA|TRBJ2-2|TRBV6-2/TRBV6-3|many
CASSYGRNTGELFF
TGTGCCAGCAGTTATGGCAGAAACACCGGGGAGCTGTTTTTT
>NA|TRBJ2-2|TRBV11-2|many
CASSLGGVEVLFF
TGTGCCAGCAGCTTAGGGGGTGTCGAAGTGCTGTTTTTT
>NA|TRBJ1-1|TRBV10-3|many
CAIRGSGQMGTEAFF
TGTGCCATCAGGGGGTCTGGGCAGATGGGCACTGAAGCTTTCTTT
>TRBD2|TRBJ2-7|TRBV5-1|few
CASSPGGYILHEQYF
TGCGCCAGCAGCCCCGGGGGGTATATACTCCACGAGCAGTACTTC
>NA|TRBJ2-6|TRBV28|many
CASSRQVSGANVLTF
TGTGCCAGCAGTCGACAGGTCTCTGGGGCCAACGTCCTGACTTTC
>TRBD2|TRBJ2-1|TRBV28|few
CASSYLAGGHNEQFF
TGTGCCAGCAGTTACCTAGCGGGGGGTCACAATGAGCAGTTCTTC
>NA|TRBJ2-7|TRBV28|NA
CASSYTTYEQYF
TGTGCCAGCAGCTACACCACCTACGAGCAGTACTTC
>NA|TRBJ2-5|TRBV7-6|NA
CASSLLPNKETQYF
TGTGCCAGCAGCTTGCTCCCTAATAAAGAGACCCAGTACTTC